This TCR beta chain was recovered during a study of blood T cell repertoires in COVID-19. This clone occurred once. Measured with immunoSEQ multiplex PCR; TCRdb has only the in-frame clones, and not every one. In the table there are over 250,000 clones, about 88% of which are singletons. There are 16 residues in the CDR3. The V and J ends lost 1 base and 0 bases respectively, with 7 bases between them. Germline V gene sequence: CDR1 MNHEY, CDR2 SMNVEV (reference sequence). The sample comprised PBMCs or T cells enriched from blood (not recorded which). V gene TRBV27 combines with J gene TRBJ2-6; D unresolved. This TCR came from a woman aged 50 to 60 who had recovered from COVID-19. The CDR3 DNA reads TGTGCCAGCAGTTTATATACAACCTCTGGGGCCAACGTCCTGACTTTC. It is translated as CASSLYTTSGANVLTF.